This paragraph covers one T cell receptor beta chain sequence. One junction end disagrees with the germline gene, perhaps due to a read error. Three rounds of nested PCR, following a modified ARM-PCR protocol, produced the TCRbeta library. TCRdb fed the multiplex PCR reads into MiXCR, producing one record per CDR3 protein. The sample holds 75,000 to 80,000 distinct CDR3 sequences; just over 75% are singletons and the top ten take roughly 37%. The sample comes from a study of tumor and adjacent non-tumor tissue in lung cancer. No cell sorting was done before RNA was extracted from the tissue. The normal lung tissue was taken more than 3 cm from the tumor edge. This clonotype originated in a man in his 70s with non-small cell lung cancer. Sequencing was carried out using distant non-tumor lung tissue.

CDR3 nucleotide sequence: TGTGCTAGCAGCCAAGTCGCCACTATCGTGAGTCCCTCCGCCCACCCTACGCAGTATTTT. It specifies CASSQVATIVSPSAHPTQYF. This rearrangement joins TRBV4-2 to TRBJ2-3; D is unresolved. The CDR3 length is 20 residues. Per the germline V gene, CDR1 is LGHNA and CDR2 is YNFKEQ.